The text below deals with one T cell receptor beta chain. Germline values: CDR1 SGHVS, CDR2 FQNEAQ. V lost 5 bases and J lost 8; bases outside the gene matches: 10. This CDR3 comprises 15 residues. The data originate from a study of T cell changes during pregnancy in multiple sclerosis. TCRdb's copy holds only in-frame clones and misses some; the assay was immunoSEQ multiplex PCR. The sample carries 45,000 to 60,000 clones, 85% to 95% recorded once. The chain joins TRBV7-8 to TRBJ2-1, with 9 bases matching TRBD1. The sequencing here drew on CD4+ T cells from peripheral blood mononuclear cells, taken in the third trimester of pregnancy. The sequence was collected from a female donor with multiple sclerosis, enrolled in a pregnancy study. The CDR3 bases are TGTGCCAGCAGCCCGGGGACAGGGAGGAGCCATGAGCAGTTCTTC. This encodes CASSPGTGRSHEQFF.